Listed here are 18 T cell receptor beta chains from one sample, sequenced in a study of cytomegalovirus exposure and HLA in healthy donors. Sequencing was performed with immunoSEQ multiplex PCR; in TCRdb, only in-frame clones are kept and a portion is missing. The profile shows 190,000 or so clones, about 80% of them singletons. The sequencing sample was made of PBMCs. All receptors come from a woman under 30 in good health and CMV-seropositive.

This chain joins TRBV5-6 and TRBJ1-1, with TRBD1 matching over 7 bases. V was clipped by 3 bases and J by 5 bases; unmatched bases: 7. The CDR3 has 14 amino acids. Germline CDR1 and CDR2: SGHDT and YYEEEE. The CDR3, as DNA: TGTGCCAGCAGCTGGGGGCAGGGACAGACTGAAGCTTTCTTT. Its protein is CASSWGQGQTEAFF.

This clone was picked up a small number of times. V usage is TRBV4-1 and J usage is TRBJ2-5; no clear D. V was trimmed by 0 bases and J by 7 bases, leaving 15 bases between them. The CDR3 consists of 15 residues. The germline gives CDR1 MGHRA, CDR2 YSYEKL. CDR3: CASSQDPTYSGTQYF. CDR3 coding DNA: TGCGCCAGCAGCCAAGATCCGACATACTCAGGGACCCAGTACTTC.

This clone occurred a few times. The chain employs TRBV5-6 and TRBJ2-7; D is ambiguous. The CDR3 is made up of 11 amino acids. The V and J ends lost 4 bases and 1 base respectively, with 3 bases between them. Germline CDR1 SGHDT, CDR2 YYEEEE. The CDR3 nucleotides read TGTGCCAGCAGCCGGTCCTACGAGCAGTACTTC. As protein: CASSRSYEQYF.

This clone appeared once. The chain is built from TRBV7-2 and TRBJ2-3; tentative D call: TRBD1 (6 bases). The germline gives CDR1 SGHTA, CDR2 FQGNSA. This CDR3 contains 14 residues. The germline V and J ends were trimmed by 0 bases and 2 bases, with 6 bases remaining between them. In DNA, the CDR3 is TGTGCCAGCAGCTTAGCGGGACACACAGATACGCAGTATTTT. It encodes CASSLAGHTDTQYF.

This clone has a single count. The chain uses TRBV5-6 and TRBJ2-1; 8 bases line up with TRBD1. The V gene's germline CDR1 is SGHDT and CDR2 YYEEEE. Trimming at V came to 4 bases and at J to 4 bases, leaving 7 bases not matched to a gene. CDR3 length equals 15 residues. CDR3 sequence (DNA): TGTGCCAGCAGCCTCTCCGGGACAGGTTACAATGAGCAGTTCTTC. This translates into CASSLSGTGYNEQFF.

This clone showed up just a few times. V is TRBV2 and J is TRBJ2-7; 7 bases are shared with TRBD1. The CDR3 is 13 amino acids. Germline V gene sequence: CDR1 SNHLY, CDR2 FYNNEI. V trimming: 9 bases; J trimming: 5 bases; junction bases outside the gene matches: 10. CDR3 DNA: TGTGCCAGTAGAACAGGGGTGATCCACGAGCAGTACTTC. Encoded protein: CASRTGVIHEQYF.

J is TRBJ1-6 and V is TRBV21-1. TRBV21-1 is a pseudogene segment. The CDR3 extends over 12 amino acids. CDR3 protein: CASSKGKSPLHF. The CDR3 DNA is TGTGCCAGCAGCAAAGGTAAATCACCCCTCCACTTT.

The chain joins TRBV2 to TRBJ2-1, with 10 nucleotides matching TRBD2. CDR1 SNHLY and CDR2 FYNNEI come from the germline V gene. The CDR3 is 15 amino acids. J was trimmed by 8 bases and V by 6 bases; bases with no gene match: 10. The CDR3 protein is CASRKQAGGPDEQFF. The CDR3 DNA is TGTGCCAGCAGGAAGCAAGCGGGGGGGCCGGATGAGCAGTTCTTC.

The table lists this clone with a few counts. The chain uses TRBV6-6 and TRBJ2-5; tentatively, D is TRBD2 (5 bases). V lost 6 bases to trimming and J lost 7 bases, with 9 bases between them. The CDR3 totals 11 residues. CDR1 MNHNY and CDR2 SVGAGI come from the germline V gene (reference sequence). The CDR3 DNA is TGTGCCAGCAGCCTCGCGGGGACCCAGTACTTC. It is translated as CASSLAGTQYF.

Here the CDR3 reads CASSLPPSDEQFF. The CDR3, as DNA: TGCGCCAGCAGCTTGCCTCCTAGCGATGAGCAGTTCTTC. The genes are TRBV5-1 and TRBJ2-1, with a tentative D call TRBD2 (6 bases). Trimming stripped 1 base from V and 8 bases from J, with 10 bases between. CDR3 size: 13 residues. CDR1 and CDR2 from the germline V gene are SGHRS and YFSETQ. The entire variable domain, with the rest obtained from reference TRBV5-1 and TRBJ2-1, is as follows: KAGVTQTPRYLIKTRGQQVTLSCSPISGHRSVSWYQQTPGQGLQFLFEYFSETQRNKGNFPGRFSGRQFSNSRSEMNVSTLELGDSALYLCASSLPPSDEQFFGPGTRLTVL.

The CDR3 DNA follows: TGTGCCAGCAGTAAGATACAGGGGGTGTACCACGAGCAGTACTTC. Translating gives CASSKIQGVYHEQYF. The chain has TRBV6-5 and TRBJ2-7; 8 positions agree with TRBD1. CDR1 is MNHEY and CDR2 is SVGAGI in the germline V gene. After removal of 5 bases from V and 5 bases from J, the junction contained 11 bases not matched to a gene. The CDR3 contains 15 residues.

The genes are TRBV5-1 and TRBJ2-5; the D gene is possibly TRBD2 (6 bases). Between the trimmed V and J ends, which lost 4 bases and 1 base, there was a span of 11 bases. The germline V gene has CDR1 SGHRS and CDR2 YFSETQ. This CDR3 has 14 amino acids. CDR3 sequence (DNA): TGCGCCAGCAGCCCGGGAGCTTCCCAAGAGACCCAGTACTTC. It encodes CASSPGASQETQYF.

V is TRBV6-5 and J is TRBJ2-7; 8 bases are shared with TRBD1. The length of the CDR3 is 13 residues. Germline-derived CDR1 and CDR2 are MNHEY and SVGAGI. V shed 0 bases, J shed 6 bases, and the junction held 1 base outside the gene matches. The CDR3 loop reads CASSYSTGGEQYF. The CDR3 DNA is TGTGCCAGCAGTTACTCTACAGGGGGCGAGCAGTACTTC.

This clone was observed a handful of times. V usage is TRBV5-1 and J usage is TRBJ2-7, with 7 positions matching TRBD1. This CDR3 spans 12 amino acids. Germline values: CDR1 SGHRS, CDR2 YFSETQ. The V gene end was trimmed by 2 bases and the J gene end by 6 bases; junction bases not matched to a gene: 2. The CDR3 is CASSLTGAEQYF. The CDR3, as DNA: TGCGCCAGCAGCTTAACAGGGGCCGAGCAGTACTTC.

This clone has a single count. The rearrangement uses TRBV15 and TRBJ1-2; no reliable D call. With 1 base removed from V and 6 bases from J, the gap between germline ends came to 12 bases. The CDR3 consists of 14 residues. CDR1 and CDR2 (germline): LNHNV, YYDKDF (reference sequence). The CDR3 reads CATSRGAALDGYTF. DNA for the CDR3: TGTGCCACCAGCAGAGGGGCTGCCTTAGATGGCTACACCTTC. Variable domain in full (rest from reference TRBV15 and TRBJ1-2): DAMVIQNPRYQVTQFGKPVTLSCSQTLNHNVMYWYQQKSSQAPKLLFHYYDKDFNNEADTPDNFQSRRPNTSFCFLDIRSPGLGDTAMYLCATSRGAALDGYTFGSGTRLTVV.

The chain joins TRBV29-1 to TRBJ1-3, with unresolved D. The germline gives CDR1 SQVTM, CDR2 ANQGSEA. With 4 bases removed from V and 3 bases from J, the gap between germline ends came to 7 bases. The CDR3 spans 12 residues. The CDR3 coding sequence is TGCAGCGTTGTAGGAGTTGGAAACACCATATATTTT. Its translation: CSVVGVGNTIYF. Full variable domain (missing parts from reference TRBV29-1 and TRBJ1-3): SAVISQKPSRDICQRGTSLTIQCQVDSQVTMMFWYRQQPGQSLTLIATANQGSEATYESGFVIDKFPISRPNLTFSTLTVSNMSPEDSSIYLCSVVGVGNTIYFGEGSWLTVV.

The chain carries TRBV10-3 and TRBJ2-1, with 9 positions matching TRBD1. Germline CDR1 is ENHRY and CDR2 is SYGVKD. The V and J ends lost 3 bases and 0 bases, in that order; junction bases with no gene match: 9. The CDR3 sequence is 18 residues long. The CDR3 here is CAISDPGQGFSSYNEQFF. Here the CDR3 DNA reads TGTGCCATCAGTGACCCGGGACAGGGATTCTCCTCCTACAATGAGCAGTTCTTC.

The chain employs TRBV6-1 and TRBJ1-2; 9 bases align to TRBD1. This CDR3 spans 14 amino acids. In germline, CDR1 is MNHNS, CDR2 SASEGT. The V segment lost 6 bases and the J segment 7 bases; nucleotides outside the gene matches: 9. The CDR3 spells CASSRTGEEGGYTF. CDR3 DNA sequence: TGTGCCAGCAGCAGGACAGGGGAAGAGGGTGGCTACACCTTC.